These 6 T cell receptor beta chains were all obtained from the same sample, sequenced in a study of graft-versus-host responses after intestinal transplantation. Repertoires were generated with immunoSEQ multiplex PCR, while TCRdb's copy carries only in-frame clones and drops some. The table records around 71,000 clones, around 95% of them present only once. No antigen has been identified for these receptors. Sequences were derived from unstimulated CD8+ T cells sorted from spleen or lymph node cells, sampled before intestinal transplant. Receptors were obtained from a human donor who received an intestinal transplant.

This rearrangement joins TRBV9 to TRBJ2-7, with D possibly being TRBD2 (5 bases). The CDR3 loop spans 16 amino acids. The V end lost 1 base, the J end lost 5 bases, and 19 bases lay between the germline ends. Germline V gene sequence: CDR1 SGDLS, CDR2 YYNGEE. DNA for the CDR3: TGTGCCAGCAGCGTATTAGGGAGAAGTTTAACGGACGAGCAGTACTTC. It is translated as CASSVLGRSLTDEQYF.

The chain has TRBV10-3 and TRBJ1-2; D is undetermined. Germline CDR1 ENHRY, CDR2 SYGVKD. CDR3 length: 14 amino acids. Trimming removed 2 bases from V and 8 bases from J, with 15 bases in between. The CDR3 is CAISEPSSGLGYTF. CDR3 in DNA: TGTGCCATCAGTGAGCCCAGTTCGGGGTTAGGCTACACCTTC.

This clone occurred a few times. This chain joins TRBV5-1 and TRBJ2-3; TRBD1 aligns across 9 bases. The trim removed 4 bases at V and 5 bases at J, leaving 8 bases unmatched. The CDR3 has 15 residues. CDR1 is SGHRS and CDR2 is YFSETQ in the germline V gene. The CDR3 coding sequence is TGCGCCAGCAGCCCGCGGACAGGGGCCGTAGATACGCAGTATTTT. Its protein product is CASSPRTGAVDTQYF.

The chain is built from TRBV11-3 and TRBJ2-7, with unresolved D. CDR1 is SGHNT, CDR2 YENEEA, per germline. The CDR3 loop spans 15 amino acids. Trimming left V 3 bases short and J 0 bases short, with 12 bases between. The CDR3 is CASSFRSANSYEQYF. In DNA form, the CDR3 reads TGTGCCAGCAGCTTTCGTTCGGCCAACTCCTACGAGCAGTACTTC.

The chain joins TRBV6-6 to TRBJ2-5, with D possibly matching TRBD2 (6 bases). Germline V gives CDR1 MNHNY, CDR2 SVGAGI (reference sequence). This CDR3 is 15 amino acids long. Trimming took 3 bases from V and 4 from J, leaving 15 bases between them. The CDR3 spells CASSYWRDLSETQYF. CDR3 nucleotide sequence: TGTGCCAGCAGTTATTGGCGGGACCTATCAGAGACCCAGTACTTC.

The chain uses TRBV11-3 and TRBJ1-1; a weak D match, TRBD1 (5 bases). Germline CDR1 reads SGHNT; CDR2 reads YENEEA. The CDR3 is made up of 13 amino acids. V was clipped by 3 bases and J by 4 bases, with 9 bases between them. CDR3 bases: TGTGCCAGCAGCTTGGGGCACGGCACTGAAGCTTTCTTT. Its translation is CASSLGHGTEAFF.